These 13 T cell receptor beta chains originate from one sample sequenced in a study of T cell repertoires in cytomegalovirus infection. No cognate antigen is known for these TCRs. TCRdb recomputed calls from the reads with MiXCR, one row per CDR3 protein. The sample has some 500,000 distinct CDR3 sequences, about 33% seen once; the top ten hold roughly 15%. The input for sequencing was cultured PBMCs, taken from culture after CMV antigen stimulation. The origin of the receptors is a human donor in good health (CMV status not recorded). Some clones in this sample may be carry-over from other donors' samples.

The chain is built from TRBV5-6 and TRBJ2-1; 13 bases are a match to TRBD2. Per the germline V gene, CDR1 is SGHDT and CDR2 is YYEEEE. The V gene end was trimmed by 3 bases and the J gene end by 7 bases; junction bases not matched to a gene: 4. The length of the CDR3 is 15 residues. This chain's CDR3 is CASSSGLAGSNEQFF. The CDR3 DNA reads as TGTGCCAGCAGCTCGGGACTAGCGGGGAGTAATGAGCAGTTCTTC.

The CDR3 nucleotides read TGCAGCGGGATAGCGGGAGGAACCTACAATGAGCAGTTCTTC. Residues: CSGIAGGTYNEQFF. The chain is built from TRBV29-1 and TRBJ2-1, with 10 bases identical to TRBD2. CDR1 is SQVTM and CDR2 is ANQGSEA in the germline V gene. The V and J ends lost 7 bases and 2 bases, in that order; junction bases with no gene match: 5. The CDR3 contains 14 residues.

V is TRBV6-2 or TRBV6-3 and J is TRBJ1-1; D is uncertain. The V end was cut by 4 bases, the J end by 1 base, with 16 bases between. The CDR3 contains 16 residues. Germline CDR1 and CDR2: MNHEY and SVGEGT. The CDR3 is CASSSPRTSSNTEAFF. The DNA of the CDR3 is TGTGCCAGCAGTTCCCCGCGAACATCATCGAACACTGAAGCTTTCTTT.

This clonotype came up a few times. At one of its ends the junction is not consistent with the germline gene, which may arise from a read error. V gene TRBV4-3 combines with J gene TRBJ1-6, with a tentative D call TRBD1 (5 bases). Germline lookup yields CDR1 LGHNA and CDR2 YSLEER. The CDR3 is made up of 16 amino acids. Written as DNA, the CDR3 is TGCGCCAGCAGCCAAGATCGGGGGGTGGATAACTCACCCCTCCACTTT. As protein: CASSQDRGVDNSPLHF.

The chain uses TRBV14 and TRBJ2-1; possibly TRBD1 or TRBD2 for D (5 bases each). This CDR3 comprises 14 residues. The germline V and J ends were trimmed by 0 bases and 5 bases, with 8 bases remaining between them. CDR1 is SGHDN and CDR2 is FVKESK in the germline V gene. The CDR3 sequence is CASSQEGVDNEQFF. Written as DNA, the CDR3 is TGTGCCAGCAGCCAAGAGGGGGTCGACAATGAGCAGTTCTTC.

The chain uses TRBV7-9 and TRBJ2-3; perhaps TRBD2 as D (5 bases). Germline values: CDR1 SEHNR, CDR2 FQNEAQ (reference sequence). The CDR3 spans 13 residues. The V and J ends lost 9 bases and 5 bases respectively, with 15 bases between them. The CDR3 DNA reads as TGTGCCAGTGTAGACGGAGGTCGAGATACGCAGTATTTT. Translating gives CASVDGGRDTQYF.

The chain couples TRBV7-2 to TRBJ1-6; tentatively, D is TRBD1 (6 bases). The CDR3 sequence is 16 residues long. Germline CDR1 SGHTA, CDR2 FQGNSA. The V and J ends lost 0 bases and 7 bases respectively, with 13 bases between them. The chain's CDR3 is CASSLAKGDGNSPLHF. In DNA, the CDR3 is TGTGCCAGCAGCTTAGCGAAGGGGGACGGGAATTCACCCCTCCACTTT. Variable domain in full (rest from reference TRBV7-2 and TRBJ1-6): GAGVSQSPSNKVTEKGKDVELRCDPISGHTALYWYRQSLGQGLEFLIYFQGNSAPDKSGLPSDRFSAERTGGSVSTLTIQRTQQEDSAVYLCASSLAKGDGNSPLHFGNGTRLTVT.

This clonotype showed up just a few times. The chain combines TRBV25-1 with TRBJ1-4; perhaps TRBD1 as D (6 bases). Per the germline V gene, CDR1 is MGHDK and CDR2 is SYGVNS. Trimming took 8 bases from V and 8 from J, leaving 21 bases between them. This CDR3 is 15 amino acids long. The CDR3: CASRRGHRFIEKLFF. CDR3 DNA sequence: TGTGCCAGCCGCAGGGGCCATCGCTTCATCGAAAAACTGTTTTTT.

The V gene is TRBV7-6, the J gene TRBJ1-4; D is possibly TRBD1 (5 bases). Germline loops: CDR1 SGHVS, CDR2 FNYEAQ. The CDR3 loop spans 13 amino acids. V was trimmed by 4 bases and J by 11 bases, leaving 14 bases between them. CDR3 loop: CASSSPTRDKLFF. The CDR3 DNA is TGTGCCAGCAGCTCACCCACCCGGGACAAACTGTTTTTT.

The chain employs TRBV7-2 and TRBJ2-1; D is unresolved. The germline V gene encodes CDR1 SGHTA and CDR2 FQGNSA. Trimming shortened V by 1 base and J by 9 bases, and 10 bases separated the two germline ends. The CDR3 runs 13 residues. The CDR3 loop reads CASSLDSVTEQFF. CDR3 DNA: TGTGCCAGCAGCTTAGACTCTGTGACTGAGCAGTTCTTC.

This chain joins TRBV6-2 or TRBV6-3 and TRBJ2-7; D may be TRBD1 (5 bases). Trimming took 1 base from V and 3 from J, leaving 16 bases between them. From germline, CDR1 is MNHEY and CDR2 SVGEGT. The CDR3 runs 16 residues. The CDR3 DNA reads TGTGCCAGCAGTTACTGGTCGCAGGGTAGGGTCTACGAGCAGTACTTC. Translated, it gives CASSYWSQGRVYEQYF.

This sequence joins TRBV6-2 or TRBV6-3 and TRBJ2-7; D remains ambiguous. The germline CDR1 and CDR2 sequences are MNHEY and SVGEGT. There are 13 residues in the CDR3. The V end was cut by 2 bases, the J end by 1 base, with 6 bases between. CDR3: CASSYLYSYEQYF. The CDR3 DNA sequence: TGTGCCAGCAGTTACCTGTATTCCTACGAGCAGTACTTC.

The chain recombines TRBV19 with TRBJ1-1; D may be TRBD1 (5 bases). The ends were cut back, 3 bases at V and 2 bases at J, with 10 bases in the middle. Germline V gene lookup returns CDR1 LNHDA and CDR2 SQIVND (reference sequence). The length of the CDR3 is 14 residues. This chain's CDR3 is CASSIYRFNTEAFF. The CDR3 DNA follows: TGTGCCAGTAGTATTTACAGGTTTAACACTGAAGCTTTCTTT.